These T cell receptor beta chains were read from a single sample in a study of tumor-infiltrating lymphocytes in primary liver carcinoma. Using its own MiXCR run on the multiplex PCR reads, TCRdb lists one record per CDR3 protein. This table holds about 78,000 distinct CDR3 sequences, 60% to 80% found once. Sequencing was performed on liver tumor tissue from sampling region 4. All receptors derive from a man aged 35 to 55 with primary liver carcinoma and hepatitis B virus infection. Each CDR3 is given with its conserved first and last residue. The D gene is left open where the match is weak. The size field is filled for only some rows; it gives once, few, many or a size class.

J gene: TRBJ2-7
D gene: NA
clone size: NA
V gene: TRBV7-9
CDR3 length: 12
CDR3 DNA: TGTGCCAGCGGCTTAGTATTGGGCGAGCAGTACTTC
CDR3 protein: CASGLVLGEQYF

J gene: TRBJ2-5
D gene: NA
clone size: NA
V gene: TRBV10-3
CDR3 length: 13
CDR3 DNA: TGTGCCATCAGTGATAGCGGACGAGAGACCCAGTGCTTC
CDR3 protein: CAISDSGRETQCF

J gene: TRBJ2-7
D gene: TRBD1
clone size: NA
V gene: TRBV6-1
CDR3 length: 13
CDR3 DNA: TGTGCCAGCTGTGACAGGGGCCTCTACGAACAGTACTTC
CDR3 protein: CASCDRGLYEQYF

J gene: TRBJ1-3
D gene: NA
clone size: NA
V gene: TRBV12-3/TRBV12-4
CDR3 length: 18
CDR3 DNA: TGTGCTAGCAGTTTCATGGGTAGGAGCCTCAGGGCTGGAAACACCACATATTTT
CDR3 protein: CASSFMGRSLRAGNTTYF

J gene: TRBJ2-4
D gene: NA
clone size: NA
V gene: TRBV19
CDR3 length: 13
CDR3 DNA: TGTGCCGGTAGTATAGATCGAGAGGGCCCCTTCGACTTC
CDR3 protein: CAGSIDREGPFDF

J gene: TRBJ2-7
D gene: NA
clone size: NA
V gene: TRBV11-2
CDR3 length: 16
CDR3 DNA: TGTGCCAGCAGCTCAGGTGAGACGGGAACCTCCTACGAGCAGTACTTC
CDR3 protein: CASSSGETGTSYEQYF

J gene: TRBJ2-1
D gene: NA
clone size: once
V gene: TRBV9
CDR3 length: 15
CDR3 DNA: TGTGCCAGCAGCACCTCACAGCGGAACTCCAATGAGCAGTTCTTC
CDR3 protein: CASSTSQRNSNEQFF

J gene: TRBJ2-1
D gene: NA
clone size: many
V gene: TRBV7-9
CDR3 length: 15
CDR3 DNA: TGTGCCAGCAGCTTAGTTGGCGGGGGCGTGAATGAGCAGTTCTTC
CDR3 protein: CASSLVGGGVNEQFF

J gene: TRBJ2-2
D gene: NA
clone size: NA
V gene: TRBV6-1
CDR3 length: 13
CDR3 DNA: TGTGCCAGTAGTCCAAGCGGTGCCTGGGAACTGTTTTTT
CDR3 protein: CASSPSGAWELFF

J gene: TRBJ2-6
D gene: TRBD1
clone size: NA
V gene: TRBV6-5
CDR3 length: 18
CDR3 DNA: TGTGCCAGCAGTCTTTGGACAGGGATGAAAGCTGGGGCCAGTGCCCTGACTTTC
CDR3 protein: CASSLWTGMKAGASALTF

J gene: TRBJ2-2
D gene: NA
clone size: once
V gene: TRBV4-2
CDR3 length: 15
CDR3 DNA: TGTGTCAGCAGCTCCGAGCGGGCGAACGCTGGGGAGCTGTTTTTT
CDR3 protein: CVSSSERANAGELFF

J gene: TRBJ2-7
D gene: NA
clone size: few
V gene: TRBV7-3
CDR3 length: 15
CDR3 DNA: TGTGCCAGCAGCCCAGACGGTGGGGACTCCTACGAGCAGTACTTC
CDR3 protein: CASSPDGGDSYEQYF

J gene: TRBJ2-1
D gene: NA
clone size: NA
V gene: TRBV5-6
CDR3 length: 16
CDR3 DNA: TGTACCAGCAGCTTGGAGGGCGGAAACTCCTACAATGAGCAGTTCTTC
CDR3 protein: CTSSLEGGNSYNEQFF

J gene: TRBJ1-1
D gene: NA
clone size: many
V gene: TRBV6-5
CDR3 length: 13
CDR3 DNA: TGTGCCACCGTGGGAGGGGTTGACACTGAAGCTTTCTTT
CDR3 protein: CATVGGVDTEAFF

J gene: TRBJ2-5
D gene: TRBD1
clone size: NA
V gene: TRBV29-1
CDR3 length: 14
CDR3 DNA: TGCAGTGTCGCCGGGACAGCTACGCAAGAGACCCAACACTTC
CDR3 protein: CSVAGTATQETQHF

J gene: TRBJ1-3
D gene: NA
clone size: NA
V gene: TRBV7-3
CDR3 length: 16
CDR3 DNA: TGTGCCAGCAGCTTAGGTCCACCCGGCTCTGGAAACACCATATATTTT
CDR3 protein: CASSLGPPGSGNTIYF

J gene: TRBJ2-7
D gene: NA
clone size: many
V gene: TRBV7-8
CDR3 length: 16
CDR3 DNA: TGTGCCAGCAGCTCAGGCTCCGGGACACTTACCTACGAGCAGTACTTC
CDR3 protein: CASSSGSGTLTYEQYF

J gene: TRBJ2-7
D gene: TRBD2
clone size: NA
V gene: TRBV11-2
CDR3 length: 14
CDR3 DNA: TGTGCCAGCAGCCCTTCGACTAGCACCTACGGGCGGTATTTC
CDR3 protein: CASSPSTSTYGRYF

J gene: TRBJ2-7
D gene: NA
clone size: NA
V gene: TRBV29-1
CDR3 length: 10
CDR3 DNA: TGCAGTGTTGGGGAGTACCAGCAGTACTTC
CDR3 protein: CSVGEYQQYF

J gene: TRBJ2-1
D gene: NA
clone size: NA
V gene: TRBV5-5
CDR3 length: 15
CDR3 DNA: TGTGCCAGCAGCTTGTCTGGCGGGAAGTCGGGTGAGCAGTTCTTC
CDR3 protein: CASSLSGGKSGEQFF